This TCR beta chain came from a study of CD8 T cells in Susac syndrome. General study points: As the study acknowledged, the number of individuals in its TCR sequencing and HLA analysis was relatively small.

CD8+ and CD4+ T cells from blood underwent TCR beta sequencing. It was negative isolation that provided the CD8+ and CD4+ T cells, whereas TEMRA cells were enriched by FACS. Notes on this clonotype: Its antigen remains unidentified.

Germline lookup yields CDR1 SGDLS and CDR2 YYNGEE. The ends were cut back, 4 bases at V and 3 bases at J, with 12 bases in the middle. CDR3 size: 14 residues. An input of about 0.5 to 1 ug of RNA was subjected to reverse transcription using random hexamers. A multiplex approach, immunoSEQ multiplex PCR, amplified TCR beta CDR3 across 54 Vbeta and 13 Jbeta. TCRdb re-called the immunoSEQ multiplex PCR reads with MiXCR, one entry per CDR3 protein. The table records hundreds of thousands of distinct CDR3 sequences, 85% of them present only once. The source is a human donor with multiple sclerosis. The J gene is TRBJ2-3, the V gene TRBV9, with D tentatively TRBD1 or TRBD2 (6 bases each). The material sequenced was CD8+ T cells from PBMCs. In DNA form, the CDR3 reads TGTGCCAGCAGCTTAACAGGGAGGACAGATACGCAGTATTTT. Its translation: CASSLTGRTDTQYF. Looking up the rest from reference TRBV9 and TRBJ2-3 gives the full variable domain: DSGVTQTPKHLITATGQRVTLRCSPRSGDLSVYWYQQSLDQGLQFLIQYYNGEERAKGNILERFSAQQFPDLHSELNLSSLELGDSALYFCASSLTGRTDTQYFGPGTRLTVL.